Below, 22 T cell receptor beta chains from the same sample are listed, as sequenced in a study of blood T cell repertoires in COVID-19. Only in-frame clones appear in the TCRdb table, and some are missing; sequencing was by immunoSEQ multiplex PCR. Of roughly 260,000 clones listed, roughly 87% are singletons. Sample: PBMCs or T cells enriched from blood (not recorded which). Receptor source: a woman aged 25-40 years with acute COVID-19.

The gene calls are TRBV2 and TRBJ1-2; TRBD1 matches 8 bases. This CDR3 contains 14 residues. CDR1 is SNHLY, CDR2 FYNNEI, per germline. V shed 4 bases and J 1 base; nucleotides not matched to a gene: 2. The CDR3 spells CASSVTGDNYGYTF. Written as DNA, the CDR3 is TGTGCCAGCAGTGTGACAGGGGATAACTATGGCTACACCTTC.

The chain employs TRBV6-4 and TRBJ2-3; tentatively, D is TRBD2 (5 bases). Trimming stripped 2 bases from V and 6 bases from J, with 15 bases between. The CDR3 is made up of 15 amino acids. Germline lookup yields CDR1 MRHNA and CDR2 SNTAGT. CDR3 amino acids: CASSDIWEIGDTQYF. The CDR3, as DNA: TGTGCCAGCAGTGACATATGGGAGATTGGGGATACGCAGTATTTT.

The chain uses TRBV3-1 (or the pseudogene TRBV3-2) and TRBJ1-5; the D is unclear. V gave up 2 bases and J gave up 3 bases, with 8 bases separating them. Germline assignment: CDR1 LGHDT and CDR2 YNNKEL (reference sequence). The CDR3 totals 14 residues. This CDR3 is CASSQNGINQPQHF. CDR3 bases: TGTGCCAGCAGCCAAAACGGTATCAATCAGCCCCAGCATTTT.

The chain couples TRBV5-4 to TRBJ2-7; 7 nucleotides agree with TRBD1. Germline trimming cut 4 bases from V and 5 bases from J; bases unmatched to any gene: 6. In germline, CDR1 is SGHNT, CDR2 YYREEE (reference sequence). CDR3 length: 13 amino acids. CDR3 amino acids: CASSPKDRDEQYF. CDR3 bases: TGTGCCAGCAGCCCTAAAGACAGGGACGAGCAGTACTTC.

J is TRBJ2-1 and V is TRBV7-2, with 8 nucleotides matching TRBD1. Trimming removed 5 bases from V and 6 bases from J; junction bases left unmatched: 6. The germline gives CDR1 SGHTA, CDR2 FQGNSA. The length of the CDR3 is 14 residues. The CDR3 protein is CASSPNGQGNEQFF. CDR3 nucleotide sequence: TGTGCCAGCAGCCCAAACGGACAGGGCAATGAGCAGTTCTTC.

The chain couples TRBV15 to TRBJ1-1, with D tentatively TRBD1 (6 bases). CDR1 and CDR2 (germline): LNHNV, YYDKDF (reference sequence). Trimming stripped 5 bases from V and 1 base from J, with 17 bases between. The CDR3 is 16 amino acids. Here the CDR3 DNA reads TGTGCCACCAGCCCCACGGGGGGGCTAAAGAACACTGAAGCTTTCTTT. Its translation: CATSPTGGLKNTEAFF. The full variable domain, completed using reference TRBV15 and TRBJ1-1, is DAMVIQNPRYQVTQFGKPVTLSCSQTLNHNVMYWYQQKSSQAPKLLFHYYDKDFNNEADTPDNFQSRRPNTSFCFLDIRSPGLGDTAMYLCATSPTGGLKNTEAFFGQGTRLTVV.

J is TRBJ2-3 and V is TRBV2; D not certain. CDR1 and CDR2 from the germline V gene are SNHLY and FYNNEI. CDR3 length: 14 amino acids. V was clipped by 2 bases and J by 3 bases, with 9 bases between them. DNA for the CDR3: TGTGCCAGCAGTGAACGCTCGGGTACAGATACGCAGTATTTT. It codes for CASSERSGTDTQYF.

The chain employs TRBV29-1 and TRBJ2-1, with TRBD2 matching 8 bases. Germline CDR1 and CDR2: SQVTM and ANQGSEA. Trimming at V came to 3 bases and at J to 2 bases, leaving 12 bases not matched to a gene. This CDR3 has 17 amino acids. The CDR3 sequence is CSVDGSKAGDAYNEQFF. DNA of the CDR3: TGCAGCGTTGACGGGTCCAAAGCGGGAGACGCCTACAATGAGCAGTTCTTC.

This clone appeared once. This chain links TRBV27 with TRBJ2-3, with TRBD2 matching over 11 bases. The CDR3 is made up of 13 amino acids. Per the germline V gene, CDR1 is MNHEY and CDR2 is SMNVEV (reference sequence). Losses at the gene ends were 6 bases for V and 4 bases for J; bases not matched to a gene: 0. The CDR3 sequence: CASRLAGADTQYF. The CDR3 DNA reads as TGTGCCAGCAGACTAGCGGGAGCAGATACGCAGTATTTT.

This clone has a handful of counts. The chain couples TRBV19 to TRBJ1-5; 9 bases fit TRBD1. CDR1 and CDR2 from the germline V gene are LNHDA and SQIVND (reference sequence). The CDR3 is 18 residues long. V shed 0 bases, J shed 1 base, and the junction held 7 bases outside the gene matches. In DNA form, the CDR3 reads TGTGCCAGTAGTATAGATCCGGGACAGGGATCCAGCAATCAGCCCCAGCATTTT. Amino acid sequence: CASSIDPGQGSSNQPQHF.

The chain uses TRBV29-1 and TRBJ1-2; 7 bases agree with TRBD1. The V gene's germline CDR1 is SQVTM and CDR2 ANQGSEA. V shed 5 bases, J shed 8 bases, and the junction held 2 bases outside the gene matches. This CDR3 is 10 amino acids long. The CDR3 loop reads CSVQGDGYTF. CDR3 in DNA: TGCAGCGTTCAGGGGGACGGCTACACCTTC.

The chain carries TRBV28 and TRBJ2-2; tentative D call: TRBD2 (6 bases). V dropped 6 bases and J dropped 4 bases, with 12 bases sitting between them. CDR3 size: 14 residues. The germline V gene encodes CDR1 MDHEN and CDR2 SYDVKM. In nucleotides, the CDR3 is TGTGCCAGCAGCCCGGCCGGGGGCACCGGGGAGCTGTTTTTT. Its protein is CASSPAGGTGELFF.

The chain employs TRBV5-1 and TRBJ2-7; tentative D call: TRBD1 (5 bases). The CDR3 runs 15 residues. Germline V gene lookup returns CDR1 SGHRS and CDR2 YFSETQ. The V end lost 6 bases, the J end lost 2 bases, and 18 bases lay between the germline ends. CDR3: CASTQTVGSPYEQYF. CDR3 nucleotide sequence: TGCGCCAGCACCCAGACAGTCGGAAGTCCCTACGAGCAGTACTTC. The whole variable domain, remainder taken from reference TRBV5-1 and TRBJ2-7, is KAGVTQTPRYLIKTRGQQVTLSCSPISGHRSVSWYQQTPGQGLQFLFEYFSETQRNKGNFPGRFSGRQFSNSRSEMNVSTLELGDSALYLCASTQTVGSPYEQYFGPGTRLTVT.

The chain has TRBV2 and TRBJ2-5, with 14 bases lining up with TRBD2. Looked up from germline, CDR1 is SNHLY and CDR2 is FYNNEI. The CDR3 extends over 14 amino acids. Losses at the gene ends were 6 bases for V and 6 bases for J; bases not matched to a gene: 3. The CDR3 DNA reads TGTGCCAGCAGGACTAGCGGGGGGGCGAAGACCCAGTACTTC. Translating gives CASRTSGGAKTQYF.

This chain uses TRBV18 with TRBJ1-2, with D tentatively TRBD1 (5 bases). The V gene's germline CDR1 is KGHSH and CDR2 LQKENI. The CDR3 runs 14 residues. V gave up 0 bases and J gave up 9 bases, with 14 bases separating them. The CDR3 nucleotides are TGTGCCAGCTCACCACCCCCGCCCGACAGACGCTACACCTTC. Translation: CASSPPPPDRRYTF.

V usage is TRBV27 and J usage is TRBJ1-5; D gene uncertain. Germline assignment: CDR1 MNHEY and CDR2 SMNVEV (reference sequence). This CDR3 is 15 amino acids long. The V gene lost 4 bases and the J gene lost 0 bases, with 10 bases spanning the gap. CDR3 DNA sequence: TGTGCCAGCAGTTCGACACCATATAGCAATCAGCCCCAGCATTTT. Its translation is CASSSTPYSNQPQHF.

This clone has just a few counts. CDR3 loop: CASSLFLQGAYEQYF. The DNA for the CDR3 is TGTGCCAGCAGTTTATTCCTACAGGGCGCCTACGAGCAGTACTTC. V usage is TRBV28 and J usage is TRBJ2-7; perhaps TRBD1 as D (6 bases). The ends were cut back, 1 base at V and 2 bases at J, with 12 bases in the middle. Looked up from germline, CDR1 is MDHEN and CDR2 is SYDVKM. There are 15 residues in the CDR3.

This clone has a handful of counts. The chain employs TRBV6-5 and TRBJ2-7, with D uncertain. Trimming pared 2 bases from V and 2 bases from J, leaving 7 bases between. Looked up from germline, CDR1 is MNHEY and CDR2 is SVGAGI. The CDR3 covers 13 residues. The CDR3 region has the DNA TGTGCCAGCAGTTACGGAGAGGCCTACGAGCAGTACTTC. As protein: CASSYGEAYEQYF.

The chain uses TRBV12-5 and TRBJ2-1; 10 nucleotides align to TRBD2. The V gene's germline CDR1 is LGHNT and CDR2 FRNRAP. CDR3 length: 15 residues. Unmatched junction bases numbered 4, after V lost 0 bases and J lost 8 bases. CDR3 residues: CASGLVAGGLDEQFF. CDR3 DNA: TGTGCTAGTGGTTTGGTAGCGGGAGGGCTGGATGAGCAGTTCTTC. Full variable domain (rest looked up from reference TRBV12-5 and TRBJ2-1): DARVTQTPRHKVTEMGQEVTMRCQPILGHNTVFWYRQTMMQGLELLAYFRNRAPLDDSGMPKDRFSAEMPDATLATLKIQPSEPRDSAVYFCASGLVAGGLDEQFFGPGTRLTVL.

This clone was found once. The V call is TRBV11-2, the J call TRBJ1-4, with D unclear. The CDR3 sequence is 12 residues long. Germline V gene data show CDR1 as SGHAT and CDR2 as FQNNGV. The V end lost 2 bases, the J end lost 8 bases, and 6 bases lay between the germline ends. The CDR3 region is CASSLFREKLFF. For the CDR3, the DNA is TGTGCCAGCAGCTTATTTAGAGAAAAACTGTTTTTT.

This rearrangement joins TRBV5-1 to TRBJ2-1; 14 bases are shared with TRBD2. Germline V gene data show CDR1 as SGHRS and CDR2 as YFSETQ. The CDR3 runs to 18 residues. The J segment lost 4 bases and the V segment lost 4 bases, leaving 10 bases of the junction unmatched. CDR3 sequence: CASSPFGLAGGGYNEQFF. The CDR3 DNA is TGCGCCAGCAGCCCCTTCGGACTAGCGGGAGGAGGGTACAATGAGCAGTTCTTC.

The chain combines TRBV29-1 with TRBJ2-1; 8 bases match TRBD2. The CDR3 loop spans 14 amino acids. The trim removed 7 bases at V and 3 bases at J, leaving 8 bases unmatched. CDR1 and CDR2 (germline): SQVTM, ANQGSEA. In nucleotides, the CDR3 is TGCAGCGAAGGTCGGGGGGGGCACTACAATGAGCAGTTCTTC. Translated: CSEGRGGHYNEQFF.